This T cell receptor (beta chain) is from a study of human T cells and chemical hapten exposure. V was trimmed by 6 bases and J by 8 bases, leaving 8 bases between them. The CDR3 contains 12 residues. Germline V gene lookup returns CDR1 ENHRY and CDR2 SYGVKD. The time point: patch test 1, 2 weeks after DPC sensitization. Treatment given: therapeutic diphenylcyclopropenone sensitization with weekly scalp DPC. Study conclusions and caveats: After DPC sensitization, TCRs above 1 in 1000 frequency showed no change. It should be noted that donors had alopecia, so their immune response may differ from healthy people's.

Remarks on this clonotype: Its antigen remains unidentified.

How the authors handled the data: From approximately 21,000 to 630,000 TCRs were found per sample, with a median of roughly 89,000. Each CDR3 protein gets one entry after TCRdb re-called the RACE reads with MiXCR. TCRdb's processing, not the authors' own work, is the source of the V and J calls. This table holds about 360,000 distinct CDR3 sequences, approximately 5.1% found once. The chain joins TRBV10-3 to TRBJ1-6; D remains unclear. The source of this sequence is a woman aged 50 to 65 with alopecia areata. Some clones in this sample may be carry-over from other donors' samples. This specimen was whole blood, taken in connection with sensitization to the hapten diphenylcyclopropenone (DPC). CDR3 sequence (DNA): TGTGCCATCAGGGGCCCGGATTCACCCCTCCACTTT. It specifies CAIRGPDSPLHF.